The 8 T cell receptor beta chains below were found in one sample sequenced in a study of Graves' ophthalmopathy and Graves' hyperthyroidism. RNA transcripts yielded amplified TCR beta CDR3 regions. HTBI-primed first-round RT-PCR preceded second-round multiplex PCR. TCRdb recomputed calls from the multiplex PCR reads with MiXCR, one row per CDR3 protein. The sample has hundreds of thousands of distinct CDR3 sequences, roughly two fifths seen once. Specimen: peripheral blood. These TCRs come from an adult man with Graves' ophthalmopathy.

A few counts support this clonotype. This clone may be a read error of a much larger clone one base away. The rearrangement joins TRBV7-2 to TRBJ1-2, with TRBD1 matching 7 bases. This CDR3 spans 13 amino acids. CDR1 is SGHTA, CDR2 FQGNSA, per germline. The CDR3 region is CASSLGTVDGYTF. The CDR3 DNA sequence: TGTGCCAGCAGTTTAGGGACAGTGGATGGCTACACCTTC.

In its sample, this clonotype was seen a few times. A junction end diverges from the germline sequence, so it may reflect a read error. The genes are TRBV24-1 and TRBJ1-5, with D maybe TRBD1 (5 bases). In germline, CDR1 is KGHDR, CDR2 SFDVKD. CDR3 length equals 16 residues. CDR3 loop: CASSYVRDGNNQPQHF. The CDR3 nucleotides are TGTGCCAGCAGTTACGTAAGGGACGGAAATAATCAGCCCCAGCATTTT.

This clonotype was recorded only once. The rearrangement joins TRBV7-9 to TRBJ1-1, with 8 positions matching TRBD1. The CDR3 covers 14 residues. Germline lookup yields CDR1 SEHNR and CDR2 FQNEAQ (reference sequence). J was trimmed by 4 bases and V by 5 bases; bases with no gene match: 6. CDR3 nucleotides: TGTGCCAGCAGCCCACAGGGGGAAGGCACTGAAGCTTTCTTT. It encodes CASSPQGEGTEAFF.

The V call is TRBV10-3, the J call TRBJ1-6; 8 bases fit TRBD1. The CDR3 spans 13 residues. Trimming at V came to 0 bases and at J to 13 bases, leaving 2 bases not matched to a gene. Germline V gene data show CDR1 as ENHRY and CDR2 as SYGVKD. The CDR3 coding sequence is TGTGCCATCAGTGAGTCGAGGGACAGGCCCCTCCACTTT. This translates into CAISESRDRPLHF.

The chain uses TRBV20-1 and TRBJ1-6, with D hard to call. The V gene lost 4 bases and the J gene lost 9 bases, with 13 bases spanning the gap. Per the germline V gene, CDR1 is DFQATT and CDR2 is SNEGSKA (reference sequence). There are 13 residues in the CDR3. CDR3 loop: CSAKDSSASPLHF. The CDR3 DNA sequence: TGCAGTGCTAAAGATTCTTCTGCTTCACCCCTCCACTTT.

This rearrangement joins TRBV2 to TRBJ1-1; unclear D gene. In germline, CDR1 is SNHLY, CDR2 FYNNEI. Trimming took 4 bases from V and 3 from J, leaving 12 bases between them. This CDR3 comprises 14 residues. CDR3 bases: TGTGCCAGCAGTGGGCCGATCGGATACACTGAAGCTTTCTTT. It yields the protein CASSGPIGYTEAFF.

This clonotype came up a few times. V gene TRBV5-1 combines with J gene TRBJ1-1; D call uncertain. V was shortened by 0 bases and J by 7 bases, with 19 bases between the two germline ends. The CDR3 is 16 residues long. Germline lookup yields CDR1 SGHRS and CDR2 YFSETQ. CDR3 nucleotides: TGCGCCAGCAGCTTGGCCAGAGGGAGCACCACCGATGAAGCTTTCTTT. Its protein product is CASSLARGSTTDEAFF.

The rearrangement joins TRBV12-3 or TRBV12-4 to TRBJ2-7; 7 bases fit TRBD1. This CDR3 has 12 amino acids. Losses at the gene ends were 6 bases for V and 11 bases for J; bases not matched to a gene: 10. The CDR3 DNA is TGTGCCAGCAGCTCTTCGGACAGGACTGAGTACTTC. This encodes CASSSSDRTEYF.